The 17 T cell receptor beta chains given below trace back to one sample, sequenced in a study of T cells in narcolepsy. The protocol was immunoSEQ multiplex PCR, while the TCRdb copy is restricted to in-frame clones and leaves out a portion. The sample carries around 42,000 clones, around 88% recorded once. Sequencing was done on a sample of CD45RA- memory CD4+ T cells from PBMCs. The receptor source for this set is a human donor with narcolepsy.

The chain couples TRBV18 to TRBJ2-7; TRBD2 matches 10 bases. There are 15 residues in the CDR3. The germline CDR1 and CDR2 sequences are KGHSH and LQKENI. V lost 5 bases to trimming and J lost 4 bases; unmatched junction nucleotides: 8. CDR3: CASSERTSGLYEQYF. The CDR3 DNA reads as TGTGCCAGCTCAGAACGGACTAGCGGTCTTTACGAGCAGTACTTC.

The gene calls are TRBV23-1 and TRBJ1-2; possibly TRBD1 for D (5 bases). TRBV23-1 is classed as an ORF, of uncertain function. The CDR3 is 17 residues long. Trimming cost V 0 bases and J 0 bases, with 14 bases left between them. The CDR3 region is CASSQSRTFSPNYGYTF. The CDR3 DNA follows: TGCGCCAGCAGTCAATCCCGGACATTTTCTCCTAACTATGGCTACACCTTC.

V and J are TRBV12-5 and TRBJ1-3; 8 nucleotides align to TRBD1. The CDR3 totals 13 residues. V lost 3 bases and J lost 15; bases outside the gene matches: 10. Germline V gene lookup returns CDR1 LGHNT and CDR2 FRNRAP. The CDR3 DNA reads TGTGCTAGTGGTTTTTTCGCCAGACAGGGGACATATTTT. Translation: CASGFFARQGTYF.

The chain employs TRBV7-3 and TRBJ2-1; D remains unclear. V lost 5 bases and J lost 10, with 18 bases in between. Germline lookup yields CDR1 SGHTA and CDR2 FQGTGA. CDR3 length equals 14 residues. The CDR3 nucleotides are TGTGCCAGCAGCCCAGACGCACAAAGCAGGGAGCAGTTCTTC. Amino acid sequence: CASSPDAQSREQFF.

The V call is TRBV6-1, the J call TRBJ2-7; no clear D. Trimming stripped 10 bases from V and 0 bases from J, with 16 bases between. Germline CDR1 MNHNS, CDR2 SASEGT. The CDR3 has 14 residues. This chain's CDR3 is CAIHPRESSYEQYF. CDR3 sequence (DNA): TGTGCCATACACCCCAGAGAGAGCTCCTACGAGCAGTACTTC.

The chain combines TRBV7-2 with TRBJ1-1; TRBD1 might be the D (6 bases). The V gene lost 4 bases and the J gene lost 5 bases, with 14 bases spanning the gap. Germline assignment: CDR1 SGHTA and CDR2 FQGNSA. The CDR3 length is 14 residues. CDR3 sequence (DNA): TGTGCCAGCAGCTCGGCCGGGGGGCGGACTGAAGCTTTCTTT. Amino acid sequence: CASSSAGGRTEAFF.

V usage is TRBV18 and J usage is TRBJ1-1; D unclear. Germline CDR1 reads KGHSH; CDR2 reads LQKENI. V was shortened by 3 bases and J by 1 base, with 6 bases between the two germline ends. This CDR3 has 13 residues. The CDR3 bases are TGTGCCAGCTCACCGATCACGAACACTGAAGCTTTCTTT. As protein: CASSPITNTEAFF.

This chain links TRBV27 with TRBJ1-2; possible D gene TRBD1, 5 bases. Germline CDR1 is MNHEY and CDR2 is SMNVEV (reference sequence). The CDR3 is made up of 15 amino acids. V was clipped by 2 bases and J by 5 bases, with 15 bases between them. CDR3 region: CASSLHGRQLYGYTF. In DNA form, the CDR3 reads TGTGCCAGCAGTTTACATGGAAGACAGTTATATGGCTACACCTTC.

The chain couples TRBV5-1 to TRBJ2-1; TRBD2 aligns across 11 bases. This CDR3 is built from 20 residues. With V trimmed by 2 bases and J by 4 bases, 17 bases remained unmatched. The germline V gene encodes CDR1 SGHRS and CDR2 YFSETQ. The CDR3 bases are TGCGCCAGCAGCTTTCCGACTAGCGGGATTAAGAGAGAAGGGTACAATGAGCAGTTCTTC. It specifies CASSFPTSGIKREGYNEQFF.

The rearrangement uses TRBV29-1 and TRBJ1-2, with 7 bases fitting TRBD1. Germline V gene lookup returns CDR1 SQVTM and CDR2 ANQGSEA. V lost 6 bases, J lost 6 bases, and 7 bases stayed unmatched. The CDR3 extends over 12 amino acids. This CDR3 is CSVPDRVNGYTF. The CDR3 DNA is TGCAGCGTACCAGACAGGGTCAATGGCTACACCTTC.

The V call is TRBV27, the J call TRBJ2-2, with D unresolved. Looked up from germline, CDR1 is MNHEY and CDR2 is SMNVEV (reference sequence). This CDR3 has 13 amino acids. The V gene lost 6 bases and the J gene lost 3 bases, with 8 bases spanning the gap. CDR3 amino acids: CASRYFDTGELFF. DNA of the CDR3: TGTGCCAGCAGATATTTTGACACCGGGGAGCTGTTTTTT.

CDR3 protein: CASSLGSDRGAFF. CDR3 DNA: TGTGCCAGCAGCTTAGGATCGGACAGGGGGGCTTTCTTT. The chain links TRBV11-3 to TRBJ1-1, with TRBD1 matching over 10 bases. J was trimmed by 11 bases and V by 1 base; bases with no gene match: 4. CDR1 is SGHNT and CDR2 is YENEEA in the germline V gene. The CDR3 loop spans 13 amino acids.

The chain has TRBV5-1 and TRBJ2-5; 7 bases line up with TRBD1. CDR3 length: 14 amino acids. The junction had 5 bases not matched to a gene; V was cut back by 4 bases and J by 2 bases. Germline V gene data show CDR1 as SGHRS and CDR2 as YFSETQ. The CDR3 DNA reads TGCGCCAGCAGCCAGGGACAGAAACAAGAGACCCAGTACTTC. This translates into CASSQGQKQETQYF.

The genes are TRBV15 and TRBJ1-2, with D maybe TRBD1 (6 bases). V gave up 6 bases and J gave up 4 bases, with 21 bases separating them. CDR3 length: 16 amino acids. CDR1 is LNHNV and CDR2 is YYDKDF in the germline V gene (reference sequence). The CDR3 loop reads CATSGGRPQLGYGYTF. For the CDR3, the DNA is TGTGCCACCAGTGGGGGGCGACCCCAGCTAGGCTATGGCTACACCTTC. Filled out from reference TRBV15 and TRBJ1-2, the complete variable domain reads DAMVIQNPRYQVTQFGKPVTLSCSQTLNHNVMYWYQQKSSQAPKLLFHYYDKDFNNEADTPDNFQSRRPNTSFCFLDIRSPGLGDTAMYLCATSGGRPQLGYGYTFGSGTRLTVV.

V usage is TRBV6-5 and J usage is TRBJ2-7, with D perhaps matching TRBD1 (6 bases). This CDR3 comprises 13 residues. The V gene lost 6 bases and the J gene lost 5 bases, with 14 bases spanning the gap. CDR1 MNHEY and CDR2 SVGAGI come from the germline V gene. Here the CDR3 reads CASSSGVRHEQYF. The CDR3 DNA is TGTGCCAGCAGCTCAGGGGTCCGACACGAGCAGTACTTC.

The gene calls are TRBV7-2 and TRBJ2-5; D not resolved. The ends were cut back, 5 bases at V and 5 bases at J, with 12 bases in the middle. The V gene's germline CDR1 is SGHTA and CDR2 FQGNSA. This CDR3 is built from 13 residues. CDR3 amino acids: CASSQLSIETQYF. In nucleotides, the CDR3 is TGTGCCAGCAGCCAATTGTCCATTGAGACCCAGTACTTC.

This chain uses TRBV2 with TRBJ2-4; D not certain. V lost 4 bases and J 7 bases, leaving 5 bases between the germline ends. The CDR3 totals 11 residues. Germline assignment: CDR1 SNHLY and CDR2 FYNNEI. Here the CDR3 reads CASSVPNIQYF. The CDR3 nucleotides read TGTGCCAGCAGTGTCCCTAACATTCAGTACTTC.